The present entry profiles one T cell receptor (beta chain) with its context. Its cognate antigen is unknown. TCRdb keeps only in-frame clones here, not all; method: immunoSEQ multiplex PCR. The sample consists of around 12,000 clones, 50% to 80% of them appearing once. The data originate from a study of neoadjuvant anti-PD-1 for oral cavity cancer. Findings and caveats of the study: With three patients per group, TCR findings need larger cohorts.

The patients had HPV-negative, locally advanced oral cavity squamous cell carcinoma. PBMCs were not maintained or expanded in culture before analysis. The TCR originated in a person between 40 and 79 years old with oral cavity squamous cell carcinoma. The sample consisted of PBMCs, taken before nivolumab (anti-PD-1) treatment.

The DNA of the CDR3 is TGTGCCAGGAGTCTTTTATCAGGGGGCCTGACTGAAGCTTTCTTT. It is translated as CARSLLSGGLTEAFF. The chain has TRBV2 and TRBJ1-1; 8 positions match TRBD1. V shed 9 bases and J 5 bases; nucleotides not matched to a gene: 14. Germline loops: CDR1 SNHLY, CDR2 FYNNEI. CDR3 length: 15 amino acids.